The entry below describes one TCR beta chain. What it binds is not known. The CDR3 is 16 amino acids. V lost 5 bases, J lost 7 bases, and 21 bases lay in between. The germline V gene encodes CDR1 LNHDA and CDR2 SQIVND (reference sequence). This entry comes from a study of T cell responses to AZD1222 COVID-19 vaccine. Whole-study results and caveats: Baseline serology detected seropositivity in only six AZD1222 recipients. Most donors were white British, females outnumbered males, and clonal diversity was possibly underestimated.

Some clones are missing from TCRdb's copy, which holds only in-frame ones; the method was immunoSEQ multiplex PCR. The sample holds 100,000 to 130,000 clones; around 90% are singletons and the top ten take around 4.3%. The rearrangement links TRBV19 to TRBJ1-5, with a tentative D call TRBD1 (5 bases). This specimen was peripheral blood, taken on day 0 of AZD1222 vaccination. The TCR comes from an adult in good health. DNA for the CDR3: TGTGCCAGTAGTCCCGAAGCGGGCAGGGTAGGACAGCCCCAGCATTTT. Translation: CASSPEAGRVGQPQHF. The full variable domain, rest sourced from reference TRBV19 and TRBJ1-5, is DGGITQSPKYLFRKEGQNVTLSCEQNLNHDAMYWYRQDPGQGLRLIYYSQIVNDFQKGDIAEGYSVSREKKESFPLTVTSAQKNPTAFYLCASSPEAGRVGQPQHFGDGTRLSIL.